This is a list of T cell receptor beta chains from one sample in a study of T cell changes during pregnancy in multiple sclerosis. The data were produced by immunoSEQ multiplex PCR, yet TCRdb's version contains in-frame clones alone and is incomplete. The sample lists tens of thousands of clones, about 92% occurring once. Sequencing used CD4+ T cells from peripheral blood mononuclear cells, obtained after pregnancy. The source is a female donor with multiple sclerosis, enrolled in a pregnancy study. Both conserved end residues are part of each CDR3. D genes are given only for firm matches. Size tells how often a clone was seen (once, few, many) or the class of an expanded clone, and some rows leave it out.

TRBV5-1	-	-	TRBJ2-7	CASSLLGESSYEQYF	TGCGCCAGCAGCTTGCTTGGGGAGAGCTCCTACGAGCAGTACTTC
TRBV19	-	-	TRBJ1-1	CASTIDRLGTEAFF	TGTGCCAGCACAATAGACAGACTAGGCACTGAAGCTTTCTTT
TRBV5-5	-	TRBD1	TRBJ2-2	CASSFGTGKPGELFF	TGTGCCAGCAGCTTCGGGACAGGGAAACCCGGGGAGCTGTTTTTT
TRBV7-2	-	-	TRBJ2-7	CASSLARLTAYEQYF	TGTGCCAGCAGCTTAGCGCGACTTACGGCCTACGAGCAGTACTTC
TRBV7-7	-	-	TRBJ2-1	CASSLVSGDEQFF	TGTGCCAGCAGCTTGGTTAGCGGTGACGAGCAGTTCTTC
TRBV18	-	-	TRBJ1-1	CASSPLQGPGTEAFF	TGTGCCAGCTCACCACTTCAGGGGCCGGGCACTGAAGCTTTCTTT
TRBV4-3	once	TRBD2	TRBJ2-1	CASSQRTSGGTGEQFF	TGCGCCAGCAGCCAACGAACTAGCGGGGGGACTGGTGAGCAGTTCTTC
TRBV29-1	-	TRBD2	TRBJ2-1	CSVEGPSGGAGIRNEQFF	TGCAGCGTTGAAGGGCCTAGCGGGGGGGCCGGGATTCGCAATGAGCAGTTCTTC
TRBV2	-	-	TRBJ1-1	CASSPEGNTEAFF	TGTGCCAGCAGTCCGGAGGGTAACACTGAAGCTTTCTTT
TRBV6-4	-	TRBD1	TRBJ1-6	CASSDTAWTGSSYNSPLHF	TGTGCCAGCAGTGACACAGCGTGGACAGGGAGCTCCTATAATTCACCCCTCCACTTT
TRBV5-1	-	-	TRBJ2-5	CASSVDSRETQYF	TGCGCCAGCAGCGTCGATAGCCGCGAGACCCAGTACTTC
TRBV6-1	-	TRBD1	TRBJ1-5	CASRPGQGNYQPQHF	TGTGCCAGCAGGCCGGGACAGGGGAATTATCAGCCCCAGCATTTT
TRBV2	-	-	TRBJ1-1	CARSRDVNTEAFF	TGTGCCAGAAGCCGGGATGTGAACACTGAAGCTTTCTTT
TRBV7-7	-	TRBD1	TRBJ1-6	CASSLPPGQDESPLHF	TGTGCTAGCAGCTTACCCCCGGGACAGGACGAATCACCCCTCCACTTT
TRBV9	-	TRBD2	TRBJ2-1	CASTELAGGPYNEQFF	TGTGCCAGCACCGAACTAGCGGGGGGCCCCTACAATGAGCAGTTCTTC
TRBV27	-	TRBD1	TRBJ2-4	CASNPGQGRIGAKNIQYF	TGTGCCAGCAACCCGGGACAGGGTAGGATCGGGGCCAAAAACATTCAGTACTTC
TRBV29-1	-	-	TRBJ1-2	CSGNSGRGYTF	TGCAGCGGCAACAGTGGCCGGGGCTACACCTTC
TRBV19	-	-	TRBJ2-5	CASSIVGLAETQYF	TGTGCCAGTAGTATCGTGGGGCTCGCGGAGACCCAGTACTTC
TRBV5-1	once	TRBD2	TRBJ2-1	CASSSGLAGPNEQFF	TGCGCCAGCAGCTCGGGACTAGCGGGGCCCAATGAGCAGTTCTTC
TRBV6-7	-	-	TRBJ2-2	CASMMSDPPRSGELFF	TGTGCCAGCATGATGTCAGACCCTCCCAGGTCCGGGGAGCTGTTTTTT
TRBV7-3	-	-	TRBJ2-1	CASSLAGSNEQFF	TGTGCCAGCAGCTTAGCGGGCAGCAATGAGCAGTTCTTC
TRBV7-2	-	-	TRBJ2-3	CASSGSTGYDTQYF	TGTGCCAGCAGCGGATCTACAGGGTACGATACGCAGTATTTT
TRBV19	-	TRBD1	TRBJ1-4	CASTDRPDRGEKLFF	TGTGCCAGTACCGATCGGCCGGACAGGGGTGAAAAACTGTTTTTT
TRBV5-1	-	-	TRBJ2-2	CASSLAVRGTGELFF	TGCGCCAGCAGCTTGGCCGTCCGCGGCACCGGGGAGCTGTTTTTT
TRBV18	-	TRBD2	TRBJ2-1	CASSPALAGGIFNEQFF	TGTGCCAGCTCACCCGCTCTAGCGGGGGGGATTTTCAATGAGCAGTTCTTC
TRBV11-3	-	TRBD1	TRBJ2-1	CASSPPGQGYNEQFF	TGTGCCAGCAGCCCCCCGGGACAGGGTTACAATGAGCAGTTCTTC
TRBV5-6	-	TRBD1	TRBJ1-2	CASSSGQGLVYGYTF	TGTGCCAGCAGCTCGGGACAGGGGTTAGTCTATGGCTACACCTTC
TRBV7-2	-	-	TRBJ1-1	CASSPALNTEAFF	TGTGCCAGCAGCCCAGCGCTAAACACTGAAGCTTTCTTT
TRBV7-3	-	-	TRBJ2-1	CASSLDRWSTYNEQFF	TGTGCCAGCAGCTTAGATCGATGGAGCACCTACAATGAGCAGTTCTTC
TRBV29-1	-	TRBD1	TRBJ1-1	CSGGQGGTEAFF	TGCAGCGGGGGACAGGGTGGGACTGAAGCTTTCTTT
TRBV10-3	once	-	TRBJ1-1	CAAGGRGEAFF	TGTGCCGCTGGCGGGAGGGGTGAAGCTTTCTTT
TRBV5-6	-	-	TRBJ1-2	CASSLTYRFNYGYTF	TGTGCCAGCAGCTTGACCTATCGCTTTAACTATGGCTACACCTTC
TRBV18	-	-	TRBJ1-5	CASSPSSGYQPQHF	TGTGCCAGCTCACCATCTTCAGGTTATCAGCCCCAGCATTTT
TRBV9	-	-	TRBJ1-2	CASSATDRPSVTSYTF	TGTGCCAGCAGCGCGACGGACAGACCATCGGTGACTAGCTACACCTTC
TRBV6-5	-	-	TRBJ1-2	CASSYSGVDYGYTF	TGTGCCAGCAGTTATTCGGGGGTCGACTATGGCTACACCTTC
TRBV7-2	-	-	TRBJ1-1	CASSPPTGSNTEAFF	TGTGCCAGCAGCCCCCCGACCGGGTCGAACACTGAAGCTTTCTTT
TRBV4-2	-	TRBD2	TRBJ2-1	CASSQDRASGGALEQFF	TGTGCCAGCAGCCAAGATCGGGCTAGCGGGGGGGCCCTCGAGCAGTTCTTC
TRBV9	-	-	TRBJ1-4	CASSARLPGVGEKLFF	TGTGCCAGCAGCGCTCGTCTACCGGGGGTAGGGGAAAAACTGTTTTTT
TRBV10-1	-	TRBD1	TRBJ2-7	CASRDRGWSYEQYF	TGCGCCAGCAGGGACAGGGGGTGGTCCTACGAGCAGTACTTC
TRBV11-2	-	TRBD2	TRBJ2-7	CASSPGLAGGPDEQYF	TGTGCCAGCAGCCCGGGACTAGCGGGGGGGCCGGACGAGCAGTACTTC
TRBV4-3	-	-	TRBJ2-1	CASSQDELVLDEQFF	TGCGCCAGCAGCCAAGATGAACTAGTTTTGGATGAGCAGTTCTTC
TRBV7-3	-	-	TRBJ2-2	CASSYSNGELFF	TGTGCCAGCAGCTACTCCAACGGGGAGCTGTTTTTT
TRBV4-3	-	-	TRBJ2-3	CASSHQQGTDTQYF	TGCGCCAGCAGCCACCAGCAGGGAACGGATACGCAGTATTTT